The 12 T cell receptor beta chains below were found in one sample sequenced in a study of blood T cell repertoires in COVID-19. The data were produced by immunoSEQ multiplex PCR, yet TCRdb's version contains in-frame clones alone and is incomplete. The table shows roughly 250,000 clones, with approximately 86% occurring only once. Sequencing was done on a sample of PBMCs or T cells enriched from blood (not recorded which). These receptors all come from a woman in her forties or fifties who had recovered from COVID-19.

Concerning this clone itself: A read error may account for a junction end that differs from germline. The rearrangement uses TRBV2 and TRBJ2-1; perhaps TRBD2 as D (6 bases). CDR1 is SNHLY, CDR2 FYNNEI, per germline. This CDR3 spans 11 amino acids. CDR3: CASSLGGPHLF. The CDR3 DNA reads TGTGCCAGCAGTTTAGGAGGGCCCCACCTCTTC.

The chain employs TRBV3-1 (or the pseudogene TRBV3-2) and TRBJ1-2; no clear D. CDR1 and CDR2 (germline): LGHDT, YNNKEL (reference sequence). Trimming took off 1 base at V and 6 bases at J, with 9 bases between the two ends. This CDR3 has 13 amino acids. CDR3 in DNA: TGTGCCAGCAGCCAAGGGGAGACGCATGGCTACACCTTC. This codes for CASSQGETHGYTF.

V is TRBV5-1 and J is TRBJ1-2; TRBD1 is a possible D gene (5 bases). The V end was cut by 0 bases, the J end by 5 bases, with 8 bases between. The CDR3 contains 13 residues. CDR1 SGHRS and CDR2 YFSETQ come from the germline V gene. CDR3 nucleotides: TGCGCCAGCAGCTTGGAGACAGCGTATGGCTACACCTTC. Encoded protein: CASSLETAYGYTF.

This chain connects TRBV19 to TRBJ2-1; 10 bases agree with TRBD2. The junction had 8 bases not matched to a gene; V was cut back by 6 bases and J by 0 bases. The CDR3 totals 17 residues. Germline V gene data show CDR1 as LNHDA and CDR2 as SQIVND (reference sequence). The CDR3 region is CASRPRPSGSSYNEQFF. The CDR3 DNA follows: TGTGCCAGTAGACCTAGACCTAGCGGGAGCTCCTACAATGAGCAGTTCTTC.

V and J are TRBV6-6 and TRBJ2-5, with TRBD1 matching 7 bases. CDR3 length: 15 residues. After removal of 2 bases from V and 3 bases from J, the junction contained 6 bases not matched to a gene. Looked up from germline, CDR1 is MNHNY and CDR2 is SVGAGI (reference sequence). CDR3 coding DNA: TGTGCCAGCAGTTACAGGCGACAGGGAGAAGAGACCCAGTACTTC. This encodes CASSYRRQGEETQYF.

The chain recombines TRBV7-2 with TRBJ1-2, with D possibly being TRBD1 (5 bases). This CDR3 comprises 15 residues. Germline V CDR1 and CDR2: SGHTA, FQGNSA. Trimming removed 0 bases from V and 4 bases from J, with 12 bases in between. The CDR3 DNA follows: TGTGCCAGCAGCTTAGCGGTGGGGCAAAGCTATGGCTACACCTTC. Translation: CASSLAVGQSYGYTF.

V usage is TRBV19 and J usage is TRBJ2-1, with 10 bases aligning to TRBD2. The CDR3 is 15 residues long. Trimming cost V 4 bases and J 2 bases; bases outside gene matches: 2. Germline loops: CDR1 LNHDA, CDR2 SQIVND (reference sequence). CDR3 nucleotides: TGTGCCAGTAGTACTAGCGGGGGAACCTACAATGAGCAGTTCTTC. Translation gives CASSTSGGTYNEQFF.

The CDR3 DNA is TGTGCCACCAGCCCTCGGACAGGGGGCACAGATACGCAGTATTTT. It encodes CATSPRTGGTDTQYF. The J gene is TRBJ2-3, the V gene TRBV15; the match to TRBD1 covers 9 bases. Per the germline V gene, CDR1 is LNHNV and CDR2 is YYDKDF (reference sequence). This CDR3 is built from 15 residues. Unmatched junction bases numbered 4, after V lost 5 bases and J lost 1 base.

This clone was observed a single time. The chain employs TRBV4-2 and TRBJ2-7, with D possibly matching TRBD2 (6 bases). Germline CDR1 and CDR2: LGHNA and YNFKEQ. Trimming took off 0 bases at V and 2 bases at J, with 8 bases between the two ends. The CDR3 totals 14 residues. CDR3 nucleotides: TGTGCCAGCAGCCAAGAATTAGCGGCCTACGAGCAGTACTTC. It encodes CASSQELAAYEQYF.

The rearrangement joins TRBV24-1 to TRBJ2-1, with 10 positions matching TRBD1. The germline CDR1 and CDR2 sequences are KGHDR and SFDVKD. The CDR3 has 15 amino acids. With 7 bases clipped from V and 1 base from J, the junction kept 3 bases outside the gene matches. DNA of the CDR3: TGTGCCACCAGGGGGACAGGGGCTTCCTACAATGAGCAGTTCTTC. It encodes CATRGTGASYNEQFF.

The rearrangement uses TRBV5-1 and TRBJ2-7; 8 bases fit TRBD2. J lost 7 bases, V lost 0 bases, and 15 bases had no gene match. Germline loops: CDR1 SGHRS, CDR2 YFSETQ. CDR3 length equals 17 residues. The CDR3 DNA reads TGCGCCAGCAGCTTGGCCTTAGCGGGAAGTGCTTCGGGGGAGCAGTACTTC. It codes for CASSLALAGSASGEQYF.

This chain connects TRBV11-2 to TRBJ2-5; possible D gene TRBD2, 6 bases. Trimming shortened V by 1 base and J by 5 bases, and 14 bases separated the two germline ends. This CDR3 has 15 amino acids. Germline-derived CDR1 and CDR2 are SGHAT and FQNNGV. CDR3 in DNA: TGTGCCAGCAGCTTAGCAGGGAGGCCCAGTGAGACCCAGTACTTC. This codes for CASSLAGRPSETQYF.